What follows are 28 T cell receptor beta chains derived from one specimen sequenced in a study of T cell responses to AZD1222 COVID-19 vaccine. Generated by immunoSEQ multiplex PCR, the TCRdb table keeps only in-frame clones and is missing some. The sample has approximately 69,000 clones; 75% to 90% are singletons. Sequencing used peripheral blood, obtained 28 days after the second AZD1222 dose. These receptors all stem from an adult who received the AZD1222 COVID-19 vaccine.

In this sample, this clone turned up a few times. V gene TRBV4-1 combines with J gene TRBJ1-3; TRBD1 matches at 8 bases. CDR3 length: 18 residues. The V gene end was trimmed by 4 bases and the J gene end by 2 bases; junction bases not matched to a gene: 13. From germline, CDR1 is MGHRA and CDR2 YSYEKL. The CDR3 sequence is CASSRPKPGQVAGNTIYF. The CDR3 DNA reads TGCGCCAGCAGCCGGCCAAAGCCGGGACAGGTAGCTGGAAACACCATATATTTT.

This chain connects TRBV7-6 to TRBJ2-7, with TRBD1 matching 10 bases. The germline CDR1 and CDR2 sequences are SGHVS and FNYEAQ. The CDR3 runs 16 residues. V dropped 2 bases and J dropped 6; count of bases not matched to a gene: 10. The CDR3: CASSLYPSGTGVEQYF. The CDR3 DNA is TGTGCCAGCAGCTTATATCCCTCCGGGACAGGGGTCGAGCAGTACTTC. Full variable domain (remainder filled in from reference TRBV7-6 and TRBJ2-7): GAGVSQSPRYKVTKRGQDVALRCDPISGHVSLYWYRQALGQGPEFLTYFNYEAQQDKSGLPNDRFSAERPEGSISTLTIQRTEQRDSAMYRCASSLYPSGTGVEQYFGPGTRLTVT.

This clone has only a few counts. This rearrangement joins TRBV7-9 to TRBJ1-1, with 7 nucleotides matching TRBD1. Unmatched junction bases numbered 7, after V lost 5 bases and J lost 4 bases. Germline values: CDR1 SEHNR, CDR2 FQNEAQ (reference sequence). The CDR3 totals 14 residues. This chain's CDR3 is CASSARQGVTEAFF. The CDR3 coding sequence is TGTGCCAGCAGCGCCCGACAGGGCGTCACTGAAGCTTTCTTT.

The V and J genes are TRBV27 and TRBJ2-1; D uncertain. CDR1 and CDR2 from the germline V gene are MNHEY and SMNVEV (reference sequence). V was clipped by 2 bases and J by 0 bases, with 8 bases between them. The CDR3 has 15 residues. CDR3 residues: CASSLMGYSYNEQFF. DNA for the CDR3: TGTGCCAGCAGTTTAATGGGTTACTCCTACAATGAGCAGTTCTTC.

This sequence joins TRBV6-5 and TRBJ1-1; possible D gene TRBD1, 6 bases. Germline assignment: CDR1 MNHEY and CDR2 SVGAGI. This CDR3 has 15 amino acids. Trimming removed 0 bases at V and 5 bases at J, with 13 bases between. This chain's CDR3 is CASSYSSQGRTEAFF. CDR3 sequence (DNA): TGTGCCAGCAGTTACTCGAGTCAGGGGCGAACTGAAGCTTTCTTT.

The gene calls are TRBV30 and TRBJ2-5; no clear D gene. CDR3 length: 13 amino acids. The germline V gene encodes CDR1 GTSNPN and CDR2 SVGIG (reference sequence). V lost 3 bases, J lost 3 bases, and 11 bases lay in between. CDR3 residues: CAWRGSYKETQYF. CDR3 bases: TGTGCCTGGAGGGGCAGCTACAAAGAGACCCAGTACTTC.

The CDR3 sequence is CAISESKLAGARNEQFF. DNA for the CDR3: TGTGCCATCAGTGAGTCGAAACTAGCGGGAGCAAGGAATGAGCAGTTCTTC. The chain combines TRBV10-3 with TRBJ2-1, with TRBD2 identical over 11 bases. This CDR3 has 17 amino acids. CDR1 is ENHRY and CDR2 is SYGVKD in the germline V gene. V dropped 0 bases and J dropped 7; count of bases not matched to a gene: 8.

This clone was recorded at least ten times. The chain is built from TRBV7-9 and TRBJ2-7; unclear D gene. The CDR3 consists of 16 residues. V lost 6 bases, J lost 0 bases, and 18 bases lay in between. The germline V gene has CDR1 SEHNR and CDR2 FQNEAQ (reference sequence). The CDR3 region is CASRRTDHPTSYEQYF. CDR3 DNA: TGTGCCAGCAGACGAACAGACCACCCTACCTCCTACGAGCAGTACTTC.

The chain couples TRBV2 to TRBJ1-5; D is unclear. Per germline, CDR1 SNHLY and CDR2 FYNNEI. V dropped 8 bases and J dropped 0 bases, with 17 bases sitting between them. CDR3 length: 16 residues. CDR3 nucleotides: TGTGCCAGCGAGACGGGTTCAGACCCTAGCAATCAGCCCCAGCATTTT. This encodes CASETGSDPSNQPQHF.

The J gene is TRBJ2-3, the V gene TRBV11-2; 10 bases are shared with TRBD2. Losses at the gene ends were 6 bases for V and 6 bases for J; bases not matched to a gene: 6. The CDR3 is 14 amino acids. CDR1 and CDR2 from the germline V gene are SGHAT and FQNNGV. The CDR3 region has the DNA TGTGCCAGCAGTTCAAGCGGGGGGGAGGATACGCAGTATTTT. This sequence encodes CASSSSGGEDTQYF.

This clone was found once. The gene calls are TRBV5-1 and TRBJ2-3, with D tentatively TRBD2 (5 bases). The CDR3 covers 14 residues. Germline CDR1 is SGHRS and CDR2 is YFSETQ. The V and J ends lost 0 bases and 2 bases respectively, with 7 bases between them. The CDR3 is CASSLGENTDTQYF. CDR3 nucleotide sequence: TGCGCCAGCAGCTTGGGGGAGAACACAGATACGCAGTATTTT.

The V gene is TRBV19, the J gene TRBJ1-1; D possibly corresponds to TRBD1 (5 bases). Germline V CDR1 and CDR2: LNHDA, SQIVND (reference sequence). There are 14 residues in the CDR3. Trimming shortened V by 4 bases and J by 1 base, and 10 bases separated the two germline ends. CDR3 region: CASSTIGGNTEAFF. CDR3 coding DNA: TGTGCCAGTAGTACCATCGGGGGGAACACTGAAGCTTTCTTT.

This chain connects TRBV6-6 to TRBJ1-5; TRBD1 might be the D (5 bases). CDR3 size: 16 residues. Trimming left V 6 bases short and J 0 bases short, with 15 bases between. In germline, CDR1 is MNHNY, CDR2 SVGAGI (reference sequence). DNA of the CDR3: TGTGCCAGCAGAGAAAGGGGAGTGGATAGCAATCAGCCCCAGCATTTT. Translating gives CASRERGVDSNQPQHF.

This clone came up once. This chain links TRBV9 with TRBJ2-3; 11 nucleotides line up with TRBD2. Germline-derived CDR1 and CDR2 are SGDLS and YYNGEE. J lost 0 bases, V lost 4 bases, and 1 base had no gene match. The CDR3 extends over 15 amino acids. CDR3 bases: TGTGCCAGCAGCCTAGCGGGGGGTAGCACAGATACGCAGTATTTT. Translated: CASSLAGGSTDTQYF.

This chain connects TRBV5-1 to TRBJ2-1; 10 nucleotides agree with TRBD1. CDR1 and CDR2 from the germline V gene are SGHRS and YFSETQ. The junction had 5 bases not matched to a gene; V was cut back by 4 bases and J by 4 bases. This CDR3 has 15 amino acids. The CDR3 DNA sequence: TGCGCCAGCAGCATGGGGACAGGGGATTACAATGAGCAGTTCTTC. It yields the protein CASSMGTGDYNEQFF.

This clone showed up just a few times. The chain employs TRBV6-4 and TRBJ2-3; possible D gene TRBD2, 5 bases. Germline CDR1 is MRHNA and CDR2 is SNTAGT. V was pared by 0 bases and J by 0 bases, with 7 bases between. The CDR3 has 15 residues. The CDR3 region has the DNA TGTGCCAGCAGTGACTCCCTAGCAAGCACAGATACGCAGTATTTT. Protein sequence: CASSDSLASTDTQYF.

In DNA, the CDR3 is TGTGCCATCAGTGATTCGGGACAGGGGGCTAACTATGGCTACACCTTC. It codes for CAISDSGQGANYGYTF. This rearrangement joins TRBV10-3 to TRBJ1-2, with 11 bases fitting TRBD1. Germline CDR1 is ENHRY and CDR2 is SYGVKD. V dropped 3 bases and J dropped 0; count of bases not matched to a gene: 3. CDR3 size: 16 residues.

This clone was counted once. V and J are TRBV6-1 and TRBJ1-2; D is unclear. The CDR3 length is 13 residues. V was pared by 3 bases and J by 4 bases, with 9 bases between. The germline gives CDR1 MNHNS, CDR2 SASEGT. CDR3 nucleotides: TGTGCCAGCAGTGAGAACCGGGGCTATGGCTACACCTTC. Its protein product is CASSENRGYGYTF.

V and J are TRBV6-6 and TRBJ2-7; perhaps TRBD1 as D (6 bases). The CDR3 consists of 14 residues. Germline V lookup: CDR1 MNHNY, CDR2 SVGAGI (reference sequence). V was trimmed by 5 bases and J by 2 bases, leaving 13 bases between them. This CDR3 is CASSPTDRTYEQYF. The CDR3 bases are TGTGCCAGCAGTCCCACAGACAGGACCTACGAGCAGTACTTC.

Points on this clone: Other DNA sequences from this sample encode an identical CDR3 as well. The chain uses TRBV19 and TRBJ1-6, with D maybe TRBD1 (5 bases). Trimming shortened V by 3 bases and J by 13 bases, and 10 bases separated the two germline ends. From germline, CDR1 is LNHDA and CDR2 SQIVND (reference sequence). The CDR3 loop spans 12 amino acids. Here the CDR3 DNA reads TGTGCCAGTAGTATCGGTGGGGCCCCCCTCCACTTT. Protein sequence: CASSIGGAPLHF.

The gene calls are TRBV6-5 and TRBJ2-7; 11 bases are a match to TRBD1. The germline gives CDR1 MNHEY, CDR2 SVGAGI. The CDR3 totals 16 residues. The junction had 8 bases not matched to a gene; V was cut back by 4 bases and J by 3 bases. The CDR3 sequence is CASSFPTGTGGYEQYF. CDR3 nucleotides: TGTGCCAGCAGTTTTCCTACCGGGACAGGGGGCTACGAGCAGTACTTC.

There are a few counts of this clone. The J gene is TRBJ1-2, the V gene TRBV6-1; D uncertain. The CDR3 is 11 residues long. Trimming stripped 3 bases from V and 3 bases from J, with 2 bases between. The germline CDR1 and CDR2 sequences are MNHNS and SASEGT. The CDR3 DNA follows: TGTGCCAGCAGTGACCACTATGGCTACACCTTC. This codes for CASSDHYGYTF.

This clone was seen just once. This sequence joins TRBV10-3 and TRBJ1-1, with unresolved D. The CDR3 loop spans 15 amino acids. Trimming removed 4 bases from V and 1 base from J, with 13 bases in between. Germline loops: CDR1 ENHRY, CDR2 SYGVKD. The CDR3 DNA is TGTGCCATCAGTGGGGATGGATATACGAACACTGAAGCTTTCTTT. It is translated as CAISGDGYTNTEAFF.

This clone came up a few times. The chain joins TRBV3-1 (or the pseudogene TRBV3-2) to TRBJ1-6, with TRBD1 matching over 9 bases. V shed 3 bases and J 12 bases; nucleotides not matched to a gene: 12. The V gene's germline CDR1 is LGHDT and CDR2 YNNKEL (reference sequence). CDR3 size: 16 residues. The CDR3 loop reads CASSHNPSQGARPLHF. As DNA, the CDR3 is TGTGCCAGCAGCCATAACCCTTCACAGGGGGCGAGACCCCTCCACTTT.

This rearrangement joins TRBV19 to TRBJ1-2; a possible D gene is TRBD1 (5 bases). The length of the CDR3 is 14 residues. Trimming took off 5 bases at V and 4 bases at J, with 14 bases between the two ends. The germline gives CDR1 LNHDA, CDR2 SQIVND (reference sequence). The CDR3 sequence is CASSRDGSLYGYTF. CDR3 nucleotides: TGTGCCAGTAGTCGGGACGGATCCCTCTATGGCTACACCTTC.

The rearrangement joins TRBV2 to TRBJ2-5; D unresolved. The V gene's germline CDR1 is SNHLY and CDR2 FYNNEI. The V end was cut by 7 bases, the J end by 2 bases, with 11 bases between. This CDR3 contains 13 residues. Here the CDR3 reads CASMELGQETQYF. In DNA form, the CDR3 reads TGTGCCAGCATGGAGTTAGGGCAAGAGACCCAGTACTTC.

This rearrangement joins TRBV5-1 to TRBJ2-7; a weak D match, TRBD1 (6 bases). V lost 4 bases and J lost 4, with 21 bases in between. The germline V gene encodes CDR1 SGHRS and CDR2 YFSETQ. The CDR3 runs 16 residues. CDR3 in amino acids: CASSVAQGQQKYEQYF. For the CDR3, the DNA is TGCGCCAGCAGCGTAGCCCAAGGACAGCAGAAGTACGAGCAGTACTTC.

The chain carries TRBV5-1 and TRBJ2-7, with D perhaps being TRBD1 or TRBD2 (5 bases each). V lost 0 bases to trimming and J lost 7 bases, with 17 bases between them. This CDR3 region has 15 residues. Germline loops: CDR1 SGHRS, CDR2 YFSETQ. The CDR3 reads CASSLGGTTLQEQYF. As DNA, the CDR3 is TGCGCCAGCAGCTTGGGAGGGACCACATTACAAGAGCAGTACTTC. The complete variable domain, with remaining parts taken from reference TRBV5-1 and TRBJ2-7, reads KAGVTQTPRYLIKTRGQQVTLSCSPISGHRSVSWYQQTPGQGLQFLFEYFSETQRNKGNFPGRFSGRQFSNSRSEMNVSTLELGDSALYLCASSLGGTTLQEQYFGPGTRLTVT.